Presented here are 10 T cell receptor beta chains from one specimen sequenced in a study of response to subunit inactivated influenza vaccine. One entry per CDR3 protein, called by TCRdb with MiXCR from the RT-PCR reads. The table records about 570,000 distinct CDR3 sequences, about 12% of them present only once. The source material was PBMCs from blood, sampled on the day of vaccination. These receptor sequences come from a man in his fifties or sixties who received an inactivated influenza vaccine.

This clonotype occurred a few times. The chain joins TRBV6-2 or TRBV6-3 to TRBJ2-3, with 7 bases aligning to TRBD2. The V segment lost 7 bases and the J segment 0 bases; nucleotides outside the gene matches: 16. The CDR3 loop spans 18 amino acids. Germline loops: CDR1 MNHEY, CDR2 SVGEGT. The CDR3 bases are TGTGCCAGCACCTATCTTTCCCTAGCGGACCAAAGCACAGATACGCAGTATTTT. This encodes CASTYLSLADQSTDTQYF.

The chain is built from TRBV14 and TRBJ2-3; 9 nucleotides align to TRBD2. V shed 0 bases, J shed 4 bases, and the junction held 8 bases outside the gene matches. Germline lookup yields CDR1 SGHDN and CDR2 FVKESK. This CDR3 comprises 17 residues. The CDR3 nucleotides read TGTGCCAGCAGCCAAGATGAGCAGCGGGAGGTCTCAGATACGCAGTATTTT. This translates into CASSQDEQREVSDTQYF.

V gene TRBV4-1 combines with J gene TRBJ1-5; D is unclear. Germline loops: CDR1 MGHRA, CDR2 YSYEKL. The CDR3 has 16 amino acids. The V end was cut by 8 bases, the J end by 6 bases, with 23 bases between. In nucleotides, the CDR3 is TGCGCCAGCGGGGATGCGGCAGCCGGAGGAAGTCAGCCCCAGCATTTT. Translation: CASGDAAAGGSQPQHF.

This clonotype occurred a few times. This chain joins TRBV4-1 and TRBJ2-2; TRBD1 agrees at 9 bases. Unmatched junction bases numbered 7, after V lost 4 bases and J lost 4 bases. The CDR3 totals 16 residues. The germline V gene has CDR1 MGHRA and CDR2 YSYEKL. CDR3 coding DNA: TGCGCCAGCAGCCGCGTACAGGGGGCTGGCACCGGGGAGCTGTTTTTT. This encodes CASSRVQGAGTGELFF.

This clonotype was seen a few times. The V and J genes are TRBV5-1 and TRBJ2-7; D is unresolved. The V and J ends lost 4 bases and 0 bases respectively, with 8 bases between them. CDR1 is SGHRS, CDR2 YFSETQ, per germline. This CDR3 spans 13 amino acids. In DNA, the CDR3 is TGCGCCAGCAGCCGAGACATCTCCTACGAGCAGTACTTC. Translation: CASSRDISYEQYF. The complete variable domain, with remaining parts taken from reference TRBV5-1 and TRBJ2-7, reads KAGVTQTPRYLIKTRGQQVTLSCSPISGHRSVSWYQQTPGQGLQFLFEYFSETQRNKGNFPGRFSGRQFSNSRSEMNVSTLELGDSALYLCASSRDISYEQYFGPGTRLTVT.

This clonotype has ten or more counts. The V call is TRBV12-3 or TRBV12-4, the J call TRBJ2-7, with 10 bases lining up with TRBD1. The CDR3 runs 11 residues. The V segment lost 8 bases and the J segment 6 bases; nucleotides outside the gene matches: 1. The CDR3 reads CASGQGVEQYF. The CDR3 coding sequence is TGTGCCAGCGGACAGGGGGTCGAGCAGTACTTC.

The chain joins TRBV6-6 to TRBJ1-1, with D hard to call. Per the germline V gene, CDR1 is MNHNY and CDR2 is SVGAGI (reference sequence). Trimming removed 0 bases from V and 3 bases from J, with 5 bases in between. This CDR3 region has 13 residues. CDR3 amino acids: CASSYSSDTEAFF. CDR3 bases: TGTGCCAGCAGTTACTCTTCGGACACTGAAGCTTTCTTT.

In this sample, this clonotype turned up a few times. The V and J genes are TRBV5-5 and TRBJ1-2; TRBD1 might be the D (5 bases). V shed 4 bases and J shed 4 bases, with 14 bases lying between them. The CDR3 loop spans 14 amino acids. CDR1 and CDR2 from the germline V gene are SGHKS and YYEKEE (reference sequence). The CDR3 DNA reads TGTGCCAGCAGCGGGGACGGGATCCCCTATGGCTACACCTTC. This sequence encodes CASSGDGIPYGYTF.

This clonotype was seen more than once but under ten times. The chain recombines TRBV29-1 with TRBJ2-7; 11 nucleotides align to TRBD2. The V and J ends lost 5 bases and 1 base, in that order; junction bases with no gene match: 4. Germline-derived CDR1 and CDR2 are SQVTM and ANQGSEA. The CDR3 is 14 amino acids. The CDR3 sequence is CSVRLAGGSYEQYF. The DNA of the CDR3 is TGCAGCGTTCGGCTAGCGGGAGGATCCTACGAGCAGTACTTC.

This clonotype was seen ten or more times. The CDR3 loop reads CATSRDKGFNQPQHF. CDR3 nucleotides: TGTGCCACCAGCAGAGATAAGGGGTTCAATCAGCCCCAGCATTTT. The chain employs TRBV15 and TRBJ1-5, with D maybe TRBD1 (5 bases). Trimming left V 0 bases short and J 3 bases short, with 9 bases between. Germline V gene sequence: CDR1 LNHNV, CDR2 YYDKDF (reference sequence). The CDR3 totals 15 residues.